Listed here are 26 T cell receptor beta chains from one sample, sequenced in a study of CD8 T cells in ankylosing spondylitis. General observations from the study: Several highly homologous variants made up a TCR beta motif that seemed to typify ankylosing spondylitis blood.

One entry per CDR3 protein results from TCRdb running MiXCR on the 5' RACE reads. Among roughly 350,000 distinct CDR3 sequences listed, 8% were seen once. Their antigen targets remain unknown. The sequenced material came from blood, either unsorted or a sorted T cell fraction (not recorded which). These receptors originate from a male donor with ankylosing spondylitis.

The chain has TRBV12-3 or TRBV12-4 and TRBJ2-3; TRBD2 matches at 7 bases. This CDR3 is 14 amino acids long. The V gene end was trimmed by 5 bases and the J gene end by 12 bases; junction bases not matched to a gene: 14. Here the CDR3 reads CASSPRGTNGSQYF. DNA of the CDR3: TGTGCCAGCAGTCCCCGTGGGACTAACGGGAGCCAGTATTTT.

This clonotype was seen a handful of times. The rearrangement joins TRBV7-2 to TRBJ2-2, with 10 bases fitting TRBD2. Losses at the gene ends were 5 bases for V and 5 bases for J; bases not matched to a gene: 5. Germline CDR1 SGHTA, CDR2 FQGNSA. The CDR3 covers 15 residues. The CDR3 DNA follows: TGTGCCAGCAGCCAACGGACTAGCGGTACCGGGGAGCTGTTTTTT. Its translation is CASSQRTSGTGELFF. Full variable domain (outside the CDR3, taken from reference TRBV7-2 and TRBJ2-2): GAGVSQSPSNKVTEKGKDVELRCDPISGHTALYWYRQSLGQGLEFLIYFQGNSAPDKSGLPSDRFSAERTGGSVSTLTIQRTQQEDSAVYLCASSQRTSGTGELFFGEGSRLTVL.

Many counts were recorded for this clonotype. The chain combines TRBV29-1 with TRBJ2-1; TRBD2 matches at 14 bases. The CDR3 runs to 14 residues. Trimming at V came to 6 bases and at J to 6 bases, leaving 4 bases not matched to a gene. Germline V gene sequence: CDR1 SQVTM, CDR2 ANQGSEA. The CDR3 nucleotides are TGCAGCGTCAACGGACTAGCGGGAGGCAATGAGCAGTTCTTC. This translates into CSVNGLAGGNEQFF.

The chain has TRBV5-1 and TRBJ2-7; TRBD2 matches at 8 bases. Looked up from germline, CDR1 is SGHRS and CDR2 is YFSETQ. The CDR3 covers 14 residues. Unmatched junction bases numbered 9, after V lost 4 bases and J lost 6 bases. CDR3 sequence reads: CASSSGTRDSEQYF. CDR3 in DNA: TGCGCCAGCAGCAGCGGGACTAGGGATAGCGAGCAGTACTTC.

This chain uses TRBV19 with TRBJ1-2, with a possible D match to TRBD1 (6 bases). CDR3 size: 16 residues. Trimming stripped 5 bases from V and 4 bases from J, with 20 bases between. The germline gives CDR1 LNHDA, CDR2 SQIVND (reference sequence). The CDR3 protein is CASSPGGDMSRYGYTF. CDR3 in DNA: TGTGCCAGTAGTCCCGGAGGGGACATGTCGCGCTATGGCTACACCTTC.

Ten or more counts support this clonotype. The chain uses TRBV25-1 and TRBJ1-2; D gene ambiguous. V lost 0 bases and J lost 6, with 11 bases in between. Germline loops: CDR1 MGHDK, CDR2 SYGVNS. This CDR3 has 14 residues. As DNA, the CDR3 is TGTGCCAGCAGTGAATATGGGCTTTTCGATGGCTACACCTTC. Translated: CASSEYGLFDGYTF.

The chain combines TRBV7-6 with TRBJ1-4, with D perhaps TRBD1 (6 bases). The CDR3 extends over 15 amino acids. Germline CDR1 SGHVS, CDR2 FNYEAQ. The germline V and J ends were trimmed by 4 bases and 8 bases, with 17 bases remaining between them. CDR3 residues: CASSSPPTGEEKLFF. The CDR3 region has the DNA TGTGCCAGCAGCTCACCCCCGACAGGAGAGGAAAAACTGTTTTTT.

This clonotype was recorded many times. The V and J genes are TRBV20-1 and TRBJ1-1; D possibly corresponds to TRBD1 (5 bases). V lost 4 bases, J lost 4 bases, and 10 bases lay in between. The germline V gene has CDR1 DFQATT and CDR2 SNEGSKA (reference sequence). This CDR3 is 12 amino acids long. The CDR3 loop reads CSATTGGTEAFF. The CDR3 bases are TGCAGTGCTACCACTGGGGGCACTGAAGCTTTCTTT.

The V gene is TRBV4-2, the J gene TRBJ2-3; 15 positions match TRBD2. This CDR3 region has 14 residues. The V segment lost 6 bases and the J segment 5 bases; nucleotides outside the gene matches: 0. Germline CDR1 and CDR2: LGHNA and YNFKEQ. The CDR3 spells CASRGLAGGDTQYF. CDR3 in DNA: TGTGCCAGCAGGGGACTAGCGGGAGGAGATACGCAGTATTTT.

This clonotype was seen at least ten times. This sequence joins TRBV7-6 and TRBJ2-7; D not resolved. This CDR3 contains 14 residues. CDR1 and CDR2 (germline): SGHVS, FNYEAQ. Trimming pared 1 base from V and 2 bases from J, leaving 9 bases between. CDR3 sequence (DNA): TGTGCCAGCAGCTTAGGCAGTTCCCCCTACGAGCAGTACTTC. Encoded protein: CASSLGSSPYEQYF.

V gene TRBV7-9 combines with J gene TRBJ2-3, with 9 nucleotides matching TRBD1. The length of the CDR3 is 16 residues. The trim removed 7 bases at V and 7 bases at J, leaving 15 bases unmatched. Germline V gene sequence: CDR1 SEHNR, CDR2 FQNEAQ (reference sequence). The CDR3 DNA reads TGTGCCAGCAAGATCAAGGCGGGACAGGGTGATAATACGCAGTATTTT. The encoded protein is CASKIKAGQGDNTQYF.

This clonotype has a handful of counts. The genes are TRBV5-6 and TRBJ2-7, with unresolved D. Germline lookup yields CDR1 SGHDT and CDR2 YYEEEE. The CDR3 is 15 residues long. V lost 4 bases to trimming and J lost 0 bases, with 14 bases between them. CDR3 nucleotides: TGTGCCAGCAGCGTCCCCACCCGCAGCTCCTACGAGCAGTACTTC. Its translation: CASSVPTRSSYEQYF. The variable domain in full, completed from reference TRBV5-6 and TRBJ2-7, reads DAGVTQSPTHLIKTRGQQVTLRCSPKSGHDTVSWYQQALGQGPQFIFQYYEEEERQRGNFPDRFSGHQFPNYSSELNVNALLLGDSALYLCASSVPTRSSYEQYFGPGTRLTVT.

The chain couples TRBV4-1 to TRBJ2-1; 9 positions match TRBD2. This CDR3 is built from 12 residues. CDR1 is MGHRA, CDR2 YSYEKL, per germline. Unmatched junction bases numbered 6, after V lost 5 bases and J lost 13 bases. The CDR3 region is CASSTPGLAQFF. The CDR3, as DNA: TGCGCCAGCAGCACACCGGGACTAGCACAGTTCTTC.

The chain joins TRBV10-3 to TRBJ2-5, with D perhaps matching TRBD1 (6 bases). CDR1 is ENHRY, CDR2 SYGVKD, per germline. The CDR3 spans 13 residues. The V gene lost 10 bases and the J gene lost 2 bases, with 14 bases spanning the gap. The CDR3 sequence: CATRKQGQETQYF. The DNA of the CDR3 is TGTGCCACACGAAAACAGGGACAAGAGACCCAGTACTTC.

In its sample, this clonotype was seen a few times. Here the CDR3 DNA reads TGTGCCAGCAGCGAAGCGACCAATGAGCAGTTCTTC. Its translation: CASSEATNEQFF. The J gene is TRBJ2-1, the V gene TRBV9; the D is unclear. Germline V CDR1 and CDR2: SGDLS, YYNGEE. Deletions cut 3 bases from V and 6 bases from J, with 7 bases between. The CDR3 has 12 amino acids.

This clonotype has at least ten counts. CDR3 sequence: CASSQSDRVGTGELFF. In DNA form, the CDR3 reads TGTGCCAGCAGCCAGAGCGACAGGGTGGGCACCGGGGAGCTGTTTTTT. The V call is TRBV3-1, the J call TRBJ2-2, with TRBD1 identical over 7 bases. V shed 3 bases and J 4 bases; nucleotides not matched to a gene: 8. The germline V gene encodes CDR1 LGHDT and CDR2 YNNKEL (reference sequence). CDR3 length equals 16 residues.

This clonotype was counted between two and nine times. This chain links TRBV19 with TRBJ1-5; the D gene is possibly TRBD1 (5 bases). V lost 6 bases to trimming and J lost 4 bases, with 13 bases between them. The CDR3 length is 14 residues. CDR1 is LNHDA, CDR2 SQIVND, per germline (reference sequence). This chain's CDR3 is CASRDIKGNQPQHF. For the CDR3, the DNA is TGTGCCAGTAGAGACATAAAGGGGAATCAGCCCCAGCATTTT.

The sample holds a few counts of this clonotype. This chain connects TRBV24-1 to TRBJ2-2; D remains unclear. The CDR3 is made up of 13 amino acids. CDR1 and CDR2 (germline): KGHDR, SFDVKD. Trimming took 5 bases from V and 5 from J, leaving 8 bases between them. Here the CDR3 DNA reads TGTGCCACCAGTGGAGACGGGACCGGGGAGCTGTTTTTT. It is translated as CATSGDGTGELFF.

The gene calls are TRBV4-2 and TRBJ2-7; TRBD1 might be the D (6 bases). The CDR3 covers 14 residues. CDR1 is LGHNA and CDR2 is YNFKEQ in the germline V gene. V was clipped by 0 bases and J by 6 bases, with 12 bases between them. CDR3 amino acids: CASSQDRGWGEQYF. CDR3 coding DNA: TGTGCCAGCAGCCAAGACAGGGGCTGGGGCGAGCAGTACTTC.

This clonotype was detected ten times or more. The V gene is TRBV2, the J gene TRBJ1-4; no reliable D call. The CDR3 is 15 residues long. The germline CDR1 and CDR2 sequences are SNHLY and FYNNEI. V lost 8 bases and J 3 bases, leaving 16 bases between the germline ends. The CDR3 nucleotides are TGTGCCAGCGAGGGAGGGCATGGGGCTAATGAAAAACTGTTTTTT. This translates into CASEGGHGANEKLFF.

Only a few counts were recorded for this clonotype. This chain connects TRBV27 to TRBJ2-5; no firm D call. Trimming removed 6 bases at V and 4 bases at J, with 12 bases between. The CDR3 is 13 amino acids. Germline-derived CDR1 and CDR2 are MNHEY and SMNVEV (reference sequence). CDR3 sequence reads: CASSLRRIETQYF. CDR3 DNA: TGTGCCAGCAGCTTAAGACGAATAGAGACCCAGTACTTC.

This CDR3 is CASSGWDRAGGSSYNEQFF. CDR3 coding DNA: TGTGCCAGCAGCGGCTGGGACAGGGCGGGCGGGAGCTCCTACAATGAGCAGTTCTTC. The chain joins TRBV11-1 to TRBJ2-1, with 9 bases matching TRBD1. This CDR3 has 19 residues. Germline-derived CDR1 and CDR2 are SGHAT and FQDESV (reference sequence). The V segment lost 5 bases and the J segment 0 bases; nucleotides outside the gene matches: 14.

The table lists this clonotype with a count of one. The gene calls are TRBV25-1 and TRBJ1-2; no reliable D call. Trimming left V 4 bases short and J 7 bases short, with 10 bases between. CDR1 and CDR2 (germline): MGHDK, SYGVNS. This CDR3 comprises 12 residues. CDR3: CASSGTAPGYTF. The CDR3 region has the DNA TGTGCCAGCAGTGGCACGGCTCCTGGCTACACCTTC.

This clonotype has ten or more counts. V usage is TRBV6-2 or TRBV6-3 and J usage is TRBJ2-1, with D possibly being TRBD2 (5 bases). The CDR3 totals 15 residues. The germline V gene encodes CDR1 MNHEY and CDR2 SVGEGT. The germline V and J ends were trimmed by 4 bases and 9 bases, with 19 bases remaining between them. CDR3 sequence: CASSFLAPSSVEQFF. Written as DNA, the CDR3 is TGTGCCAGCAGTTTCCTAGCTCCTTCGTCTGTTGAGCAGTTCTTC.

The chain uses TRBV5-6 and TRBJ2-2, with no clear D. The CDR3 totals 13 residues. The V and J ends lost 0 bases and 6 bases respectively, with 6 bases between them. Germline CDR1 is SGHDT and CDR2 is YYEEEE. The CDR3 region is CASSLDQSGELFF. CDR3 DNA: TGTGCCAGCAGCTTGGATCAGTCCGGGGAGCTGTTTTTT.

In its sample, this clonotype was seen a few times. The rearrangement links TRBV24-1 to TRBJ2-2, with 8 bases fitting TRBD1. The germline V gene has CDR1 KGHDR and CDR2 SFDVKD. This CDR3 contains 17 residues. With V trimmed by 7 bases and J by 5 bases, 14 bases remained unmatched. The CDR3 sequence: CATRRSGQGSGTGELFF. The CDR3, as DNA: TGTGCCACCAGGCGATCCGGACAGGGAAGCGGGACCGGGGAGCTGTTTTTT.